The clone carrying this TCR beta chain was seen a few times. As yet, its antigen is unknown. This sample is part of a study of T cells after yellow fever vaccination. Study-wide findings and caveats: Clonotype sharing between CD4 and CD8 compartments was small. A faster peak, day 5 versus 15, was reached by the weaker secondary response.

The CDR3 has 14 residues. J gave up 6 bases and V 7 bases, and 9 bases lay outside the gene matches. Germline assignment: CDR1 ENHRY and CDR2 SYGVKD. TCRdb re-called the 5' RACE reads with MiXCR, one entry per CDR3 protein. In the table there are more than 300,000 distinct CDR3 sequences, about 10% of which are singletons. Sequenced here: CD4+ T cells sorted from PBMCs, sampled 45 days after the yellow fever booster vaccination. This sequence originates from a man aged 18 to 35 who received the YFV17D yellow fever vaccine. The V call is TRBV10-3, the J call TRBJ2-7, with 10 nucleotides matching TRBD2. The CDR3 DNA reads as TGTGCCATCACCCCCCTAGCGGGGGAGGGCGAGCAGTACTTC. It codes for CAITPLAGEGEQYF.